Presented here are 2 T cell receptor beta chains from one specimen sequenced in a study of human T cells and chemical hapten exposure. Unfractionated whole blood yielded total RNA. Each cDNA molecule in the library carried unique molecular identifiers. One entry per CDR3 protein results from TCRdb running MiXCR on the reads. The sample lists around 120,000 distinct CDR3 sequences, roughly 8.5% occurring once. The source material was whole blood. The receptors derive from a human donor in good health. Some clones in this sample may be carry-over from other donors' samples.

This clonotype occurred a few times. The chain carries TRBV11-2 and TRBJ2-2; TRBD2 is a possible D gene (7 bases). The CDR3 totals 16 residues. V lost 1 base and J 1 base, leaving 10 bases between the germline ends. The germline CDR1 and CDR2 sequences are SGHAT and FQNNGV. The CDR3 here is CASSLGGGQNTGELFF. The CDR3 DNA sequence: TGTGCCAGCAGCTTAGGGGGGGGACAGAACACCGGGGAGCTGTTTTTT.

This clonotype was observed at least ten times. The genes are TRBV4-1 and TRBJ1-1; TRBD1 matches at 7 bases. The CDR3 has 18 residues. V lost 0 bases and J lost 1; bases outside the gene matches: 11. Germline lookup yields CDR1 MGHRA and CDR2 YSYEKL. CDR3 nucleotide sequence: TGCGCCAGCAGCCAAGACCAAGGACAGGCAAAACCGAACACTGAAGCTTTCTTT. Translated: CASSQDQGQAKPNTEAFF.